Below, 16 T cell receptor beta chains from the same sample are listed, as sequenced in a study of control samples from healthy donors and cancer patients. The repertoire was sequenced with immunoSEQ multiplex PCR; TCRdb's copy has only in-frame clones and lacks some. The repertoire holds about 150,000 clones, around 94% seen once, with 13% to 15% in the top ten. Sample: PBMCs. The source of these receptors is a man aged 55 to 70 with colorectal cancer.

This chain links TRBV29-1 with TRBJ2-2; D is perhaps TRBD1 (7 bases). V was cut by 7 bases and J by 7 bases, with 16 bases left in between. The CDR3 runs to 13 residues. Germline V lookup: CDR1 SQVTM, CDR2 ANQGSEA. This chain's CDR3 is CSAQGQGGGELFF. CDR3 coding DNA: TGCAGCGCGCAGGGCCAGGGGGGCGGGGAGCTGTTTTTT.

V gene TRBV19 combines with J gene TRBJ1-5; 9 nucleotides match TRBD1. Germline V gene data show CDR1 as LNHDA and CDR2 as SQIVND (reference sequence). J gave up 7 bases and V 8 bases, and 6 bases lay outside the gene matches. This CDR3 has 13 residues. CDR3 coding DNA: TGTGCCAGTCGACAGGGGGGCAGCCAGCCCCAGCATTTT. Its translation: CASRQGGSQPQHF. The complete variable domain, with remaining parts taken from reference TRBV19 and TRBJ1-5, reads DGGITQSPKYLFRKEGQNVTLSCEQNLNHDAMYWYRQDPGQGLRLIYYSQIVNDFQKGDIAEGYSVSREKKESFPLTVTSAQKNPTAFYLCASRQGGSQPQHFGDGTRLSIL.

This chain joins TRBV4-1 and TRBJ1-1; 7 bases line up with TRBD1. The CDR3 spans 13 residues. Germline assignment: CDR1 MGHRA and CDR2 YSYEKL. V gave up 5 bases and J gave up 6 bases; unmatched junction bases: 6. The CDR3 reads CASSGRGNPEAFF. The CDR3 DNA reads TGCGCCAGCAGCGGCAGGGGGAATCCTGAAGCTTTCTTT.

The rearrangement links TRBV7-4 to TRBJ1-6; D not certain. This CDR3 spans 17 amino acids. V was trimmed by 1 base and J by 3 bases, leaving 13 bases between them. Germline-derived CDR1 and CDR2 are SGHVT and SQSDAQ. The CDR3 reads CASSLEGLRFYNSPLHF. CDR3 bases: TGTGCCAGCAGCTTAGAGGGCCTCAGGTTCTATAATTCACCCCTCCACTTT.

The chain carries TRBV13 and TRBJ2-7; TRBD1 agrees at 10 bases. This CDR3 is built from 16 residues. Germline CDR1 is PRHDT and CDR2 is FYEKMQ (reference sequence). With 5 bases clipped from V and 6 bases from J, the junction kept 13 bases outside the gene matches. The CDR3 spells CASSIQETGGGGEQYF. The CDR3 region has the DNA TGTGCCAGCAGCATACAAGAGACAGGGGGCGGAGGCGAGCAGTACTTC.

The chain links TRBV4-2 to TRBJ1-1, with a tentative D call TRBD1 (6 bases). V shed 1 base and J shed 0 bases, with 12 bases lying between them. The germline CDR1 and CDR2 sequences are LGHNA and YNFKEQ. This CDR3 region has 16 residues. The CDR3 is CASSQVGTPLNTEAFF. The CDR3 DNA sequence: TGTGCCAGCAGCCAAGTAGGGACACCCCTGAACACTGAAGCTTTCTTT.

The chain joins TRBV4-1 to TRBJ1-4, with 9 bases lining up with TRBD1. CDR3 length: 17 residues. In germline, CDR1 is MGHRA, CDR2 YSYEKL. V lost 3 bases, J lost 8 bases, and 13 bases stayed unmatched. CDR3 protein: CASSQGQGGTSFEKLFF. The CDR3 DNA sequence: TGCGCCAGCAGCCAGGGACAGGGCGGGACGTCGTTCGAAAAACTGTTTTTT.

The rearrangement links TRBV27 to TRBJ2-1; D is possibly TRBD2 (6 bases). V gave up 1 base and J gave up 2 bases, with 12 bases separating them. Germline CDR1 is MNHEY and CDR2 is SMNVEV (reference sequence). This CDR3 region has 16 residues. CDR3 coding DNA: TGTGCCAGCAGTTTATTGGGAGGAGGGGCCTACAATGAGCAGTTCTTC. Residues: CASSLLGGGAYNEQFF.

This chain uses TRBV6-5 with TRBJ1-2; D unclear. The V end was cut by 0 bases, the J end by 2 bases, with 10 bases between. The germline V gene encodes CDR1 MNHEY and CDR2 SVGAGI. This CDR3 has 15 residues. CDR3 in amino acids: CASSYSITVNYGYTF. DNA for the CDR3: TGTGCCAGCAGTTACTCGATCACAGTAAACTATGGCTACACCTTC.

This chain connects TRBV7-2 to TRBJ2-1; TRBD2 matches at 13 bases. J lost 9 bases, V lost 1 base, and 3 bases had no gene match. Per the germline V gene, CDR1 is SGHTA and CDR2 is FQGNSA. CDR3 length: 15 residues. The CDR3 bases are TGTGCCAGCAGCTTAGGACTAGCGGGGGGAAGTGAGCAGTTCTTC. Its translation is CASSLGLAGGSEQFF.

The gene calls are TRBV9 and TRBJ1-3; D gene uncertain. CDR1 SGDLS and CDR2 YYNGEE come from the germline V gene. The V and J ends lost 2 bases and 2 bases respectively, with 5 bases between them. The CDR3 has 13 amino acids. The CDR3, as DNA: TGTGCCAGCAGCGTGATTGCTGGAAACACCATATATTTT. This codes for CASSVIAGNTIYF.

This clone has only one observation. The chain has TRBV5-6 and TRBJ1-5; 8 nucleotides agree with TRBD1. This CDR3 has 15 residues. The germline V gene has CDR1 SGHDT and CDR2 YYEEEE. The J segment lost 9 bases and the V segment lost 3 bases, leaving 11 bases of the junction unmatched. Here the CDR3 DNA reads TGTGCCAGCAGCTCAGGACAGGGAGGTATTTTGCCCCAGCATTTT. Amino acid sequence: CASSSGQGGILPQHF. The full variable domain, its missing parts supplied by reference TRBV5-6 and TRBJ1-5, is DAGVTQSPTHLIKTRGQQVTLRCSPKSGHDTVSWYQQALGQGPQFIFQYYEEEERQRGNFPDRFSGHQFPNYSSELNVNALLLGDSALYLCASSSGQGGILPQHFGDGTRLSIL.

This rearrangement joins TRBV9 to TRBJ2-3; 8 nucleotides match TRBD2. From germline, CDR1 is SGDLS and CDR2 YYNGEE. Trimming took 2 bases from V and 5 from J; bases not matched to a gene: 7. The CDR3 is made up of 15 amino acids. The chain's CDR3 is CASSVGGAEGDTQYF. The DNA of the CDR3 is TGTGCCAGCAGCGTCGGGGGGGCAGAGGGAGATACGCAGTATTTT.

The CDR3 region has the DNA TGTGCCAGCAGCGGACTGACTAGCGGGGGCCTATACACCGGGGAGCTGTTTTTT. Amino acids: CASSGLTSGGLYTGELFF. The rearrangement uses TRBV5-6 and TRBJ2-2, with 12 nucleotides matching TRBD2. The trim removed 4 bases at V and 3 bases at J, leaving 10 bases unmatched. The CDR3 consists of 18 residues. CDR1 and CDR2 (germline): SGHDT, YYEEEE. Drawing the rest from reference TRBV5-6 and TRBJ2-2, the complete variable domain is DAGVTQSPTHLIKTRGQQVTLRCSPKSGHDTVSWYQQALGQGPQFIFQYYEEEERQRGNFPDRFSGHQFPNYSSELNVNALLLGDSALYLCASSGLTSGGLYTGELFFGEGSRLTVL.

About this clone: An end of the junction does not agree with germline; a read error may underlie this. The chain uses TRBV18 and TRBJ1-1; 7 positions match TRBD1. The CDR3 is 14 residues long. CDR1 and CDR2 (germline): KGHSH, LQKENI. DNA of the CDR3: TGTGCCAGCTCACGTGACAGGGTGAATACTGAAGCTTTCTTT. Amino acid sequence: CASSRDRVNTEAFF.

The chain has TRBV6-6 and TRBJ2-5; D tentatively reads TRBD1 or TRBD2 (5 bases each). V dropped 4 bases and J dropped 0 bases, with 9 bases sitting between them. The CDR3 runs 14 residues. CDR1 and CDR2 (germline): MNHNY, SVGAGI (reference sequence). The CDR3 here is CASSWMGDQETQYF. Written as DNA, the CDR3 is TGTGCCAGCAGTTGGATGGGGGACCAAGAGACCCAGTACTTC.